The clone carrying this T cell receptor beta chain was seen many times. Unique molecular identifiers were used in preparing the TCRbeta library. TCRdb ran MiXCR on the PCR reads and lists one entry per CDR3 protein. In the table there are just over 350,000 distinct CDR3 sequences, approximately 12% of which are singletons. This sample is drawn from a study of T-cell reconstitution after alpha-beta-depleted transplantation in children. The sample here was PBMCs, taken from the stem cell graft. This TCR was recovered from a human donor who donated a stem cell graft to a child with Fanconi anemia.

The CDR3 DNA follows: TGTGCCAGCAGTCACCCCTTCGCAGGGGCAGAGGGCTCCTACAATGAGCAGTTCTTC. Amino acids: CASSHPFAGAEGSYNEQFF. This chain uses TRBV27 with TRBJ2-1; the D gene is possibly TRBD1 (6 bases). The ends were cut back, 5 bases at V and 0 bases at J, with 23 bases in the middle. Germline V CDR1 and CDR2: MNHEY, SMNVEV (reference sequence). The CDR3 spans 19 residues.